The clone carrying this TCR beta chain was counted once. As yet, its antigen is unknown. TCRdb's table, derived via immunoSEQ multiplex PCR, lists solely in-frame clones and lacks some. The table records some 140,000 clones, roughly 84% of them present only once. The data originate from a study of cytotoxic CD8 clonotypes in ibrutinib-treated CLL. The wider study: Recorded responses included approximately 24 partial and 2 complete; following median about 70 months, approximately 14 stayed remitted and around 12 progressed. Specimens for response were gathered following a median about twelve months of therapy, spanning 6 to 36. Study-level points and caveats: In comparison with age-matched healthy donors, baseline clonality was higher and tracked circulating CD8+ T-cell counts.

The length of the CDR3 is 13 residues. The germline V and J ends were trimmed by 6 bases and 5 bases, with 13 bases remaining between them. The germline CDR1 and CDR2 sequences are MNHEY and SVGAGI. The sequenced sample was PBMCs, obtained after 24 months of ibrutinib treatment. This TCR was recovered from a human donor with chronic lymphocytic leukemia. The rearrangement joins TRBV6-5 to TRBJ2-5; D unresolved. The CDR3 bases are TGTGCCAGCAGGTCCCCACCGAAGGAGACCCAGTACTTC. This sequence encodes CASRSPPKETQYF.